These 13 T cell receptor beta chains share one sample of origin, sequenced in a study of T cells in Graves' hyperthyroidism and ophthalmopathy. Using RNA transcripts as the source, TCR beta CDR3 regions were amplified. The HTBI primer set was used in a first-round RT-PCR of the TCR CDR3. TCRdb re-called the multiplex PCR reads with MiXCR, one entry per CDR3 protein. This table holds roughly 240,000 distinct CDR3 sequences, 15% to 20% found once. Sequencing input: blood. All receptors come from a woman younger than 35 with Graves' ophthalmopathy.

In this sample, this clonotype turned up a few times. The germline gene is not matched at one end of the junction; a read error may be the cause. The chain carries TRBV25-1 and TRBJ2-3; D is perhaps TRBD2 (8 bases). Per the germline V gene, CDR1 is MGHDK and CDR2 is SYGVNS. The CDR3 is 17 amino acids. In DNA, the CDR3 is TGTGCCGGCAGTGAAGCTACAGGGGTAGGGACTAGGGATACGCAGTATTTT. Translation gives CAGSEATGVGTRDTQYF.

Many counts were recorded for this clonotype. The chain combines TRBV5-1 with TRBJ2-5; D possibly corresponds to TRBD1 (7 bases). The CDR3 has 13 amino acids. From germline, CDR1 is SGHRS and CDR2 YFSETQ. V lost 2 bases and J 7 bases, leaving 12 bases between the germline ends. The CDR3 nucleotides read TGCGCCAGCAGCTTTCGACAGGGAGGGACCCAGTACTTC. It translates to CASSFRQGGTQYF.

This clonotype was counted many times. This could be a read error, since a much larger clone is one nucleotide away. CDR3 sequence (DNA): TGTGCCAGCAGGATACGGGGCTACAATGAGCAGTTCTTC. It encodes CASRIRGYNEQFF. The chain combines TRBV12-3 or TRBV12-4 with TRBJ2-1, with D maybe TRBD2 (5 bases). This CDR3 comprises 13 residues. The V and J ends lost 6 bases and 3 bases respectively, with 9 bases between them.

The chain recombines TRBV6-1 with TRBJ2-1; D is uncertain. Trimming removed 10 bases at V and 4 bases at J, with 11 bases between. Germline values: CDR1 MNHNS, CDR2 SASEGT. There are 12 residues in the CDR3. The CDR3: CAIRTPYNEQFF. The DNA of the CDR3 is TGTGCCATACGGACGCCGTACAATGAGCAGTTCTTC.

This clonotype was recorded a few times. The chain recombines TRBV29-1 with TRBJ2-1; 13 bases are a match to TRBD2. V shed 6 bases and J 8 bases; nucleotides not matched to a gene: 10. This CDR3 contains 15 residues. In germline, CDR1 is SQVTM, CDR2 ANQGSEA. The CDR3 coding sequence is TGCAGCGTCTGTTTGATCGGGACTAGCGGGGATGAGCAGTTCTTC. Its protein is CSVCLIGTSGDEQFF.

This clonotype has at least ten counts. The V and J genes are TRBV7-2 and TRBJ2-1, with 11 bases lining up with TRBD2. This CDR3 contains 18 residues. CDR1 SGHTA and CDR2 FQGNSA come from the germline V gene. The J segment lost 10 bases and the V segment lost 4 bases, leaving 18 bases of the junction unmatched. CDR3 in amino acids: CASSSNPGTSGPSREQFF. DNA for the CDR3: TGTGCCAGCAGCTCGAACCCCGGGACTAGCGGACCCTCACGAGAGCAGTTCTTC.

This clonotype appeared many times. The chain links TRBV30 to TRBJ1-2; D unresolved. Trimming took 0 bases from V and 7 from J, leaving 15 bases between them. This CDR3 spans 14 amino acids. Germline V gene data show CDR1 as GTSNPN and CDR2 as SVGIG (reference sequence). CDR3 region: CAWSVVGVPGGYTF. The DNA of the CDR3 is TGTGCCTGGAGTGTTGTGGGAGTCCCTGGTGGCTACACCTTC.

There are many counts of this clonotype. The chain couples TRBV14 to TRBJ2-1; D remains ambiguous. Germline V lookup: CDR1 SGHDN, CDR2 FVKESK. The V end lost 4 bases, the J end lost 4 bases, and 14 bases lay between the germline ends. There are 15 residues in the CDR3. The CDR3 protein is CASSPTHFGYNEQFF. The CDR3, as DNA: TGTGCCAGCAGCCCAACACATTTCGGTTACAATGAGCAGTTCTTC.

Concerning this clonotype: A much larger clone differs from this one at a single base, so this may be a read error. The genes are TRBV28 and TRBJ2-2; the D is unclear. V was shortened by 5 bases and J by 4 bases, with 11 bases between the two germline ends. Per the germline V gene, CDR1 is MDHEN and CDR2 is SYDVKM. CDR3 length equals 14 residues. The CDR3 region is CASSRHPATGELFF. CDR3 nucleotides: TGTGCCAGCAGTCGTCACCCAGCCACCGGGGAGCTGTTTTTT.

Many counts were recorded for this clonotype. CDR3 in amino acids: CSHQGGSYGYTF. As DNA, the CDR3 is TGCAGCCATCAAGGGGGAAGCTATGGCTACACCTTC. The chain joins TRBV29-1 to TRBJ1-2; TRBD1 is a possible D gene (6 bases). V lost 8 bases and J 4 bases, leaving 14 bases between the germline ends. Germline values: CDR1 SQVTM, CDR2 ANQGSEA. The CDR3 consists of 12 residues.

This clonotype has ten or more counts. The chain combines TRBV6-6 with TRBJ2-3; D is perhaps TRBD2 (5 bases). Trimming pared 2 bases from V and 5 bases from J, leaving 8 bases between. The length of the CDR3 is 13 residues. Germline CDR1 is MNHNY and CDR2 is SVGAGI (reference sequence). CDR3 in DNA: TGTGCCAGCAGTTACCCGGGATTAGATACGCAGTATTTT. It is translated as CASSYPGLDTQYF.

Many counts were recorded for this clonotype. The V and J genes are TRBV12-3 or TRBV12-4 and TRBJ2-2; possibly TRBD2 for D (6 bases). The CDR3 runs 16 residues. Trimming shortened V by 2 bases and J by 2 bases, and 12 bases separated the two germline ends. The CDR3 DNA reads as TGTGCCAGCAGTTTAATTCCCGGGAGCAACACCGGGGAGCTGTTTTTT. It specifies CASSLIPGSNTGELFF.

A remark on this clonotype: Being one base from a much bigger clone, this may be a read error. The chain couples TRBV19 to TRBJ1-5; D unclear. CDR3 length: 13 residues. Per germline, CDR1 LNHDA and CDR2 SQIVND (reference sequence). The CDR3 protein is CASSIGLNRPQHF. CDR3 nucleotide sequence: TGTGCCAGTAGTATAGGCCTAAATCGGCCCCAGCATTTT.